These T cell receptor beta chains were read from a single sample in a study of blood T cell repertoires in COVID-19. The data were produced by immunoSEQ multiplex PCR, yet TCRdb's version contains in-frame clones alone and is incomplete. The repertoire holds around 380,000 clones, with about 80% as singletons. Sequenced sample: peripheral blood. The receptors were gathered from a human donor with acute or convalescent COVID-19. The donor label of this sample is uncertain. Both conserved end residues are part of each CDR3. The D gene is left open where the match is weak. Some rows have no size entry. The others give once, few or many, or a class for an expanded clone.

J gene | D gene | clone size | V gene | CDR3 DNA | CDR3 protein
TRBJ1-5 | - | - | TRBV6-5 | TGTGCCAGCAGCGAGGGGCAGGGGATTGATCAGCCCCAGCATTTT | CASSEGQGIDQPQHF
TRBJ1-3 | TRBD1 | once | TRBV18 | TGTGCCAGCTCACCACCGATGGGACAGGGCCTAACCTCTGGAAACACCATATATTTT | CASSPPMGQGLTSGNTIYF
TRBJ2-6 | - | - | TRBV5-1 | TGCGCCAGCAGCTTGGAGCTAGGGGCTGGGGCCAACGTCCTGACTTTC | CASSLELGAGANVLTF
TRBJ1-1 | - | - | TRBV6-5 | TGTGCCAGCAGGCAGGGACTCACTGAAGCTTTCTTT | CASRQGLTEAFF
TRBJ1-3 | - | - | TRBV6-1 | TGTGCCAGCAGTGATCTGGGGGCCAGCTCTGGAAACACCATATATTTT | CASSDLGASSGNTIYF
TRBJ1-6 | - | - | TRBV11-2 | TGTGCCAGCAGCTTAGCAGCAGGGCAGCATAATTCACCCCTCCACTTT | CASSLAAGQHNSPLHF
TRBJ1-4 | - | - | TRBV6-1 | TGTGCCAGCAGTGGCCACCCTCGTGGCCCGGGGGGGCAAACTAATGAAAAACTGTTTTTT | CASSGHPRGPGGQTNEKLFF
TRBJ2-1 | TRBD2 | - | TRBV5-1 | TGCGCCAGCAGTTGGACAGCGGGGGGGCCTGCTAATGAGCAGTTCTTC | CASSWTAGGPANEQFF
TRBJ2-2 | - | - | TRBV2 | TGTGCCAGCAGTGCCCACAGGATGAACACCGGGGAGCTGTTTTTT | CASSAHRMNTGELFF
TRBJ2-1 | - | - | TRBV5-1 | TGCGCCAGCAGCTTGGCCGCAGGGTCCTACAATGAGCAGTTCTTC | CASSLAAGSYNEQFF
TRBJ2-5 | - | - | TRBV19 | TGTGCCAGTAGTATCGTCCGTCAAGAGACCCAGTACTTC | CASSIVRQETQYF
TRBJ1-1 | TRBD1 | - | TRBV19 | TGTGCCAGTAGTATAGATGCAGGGGGCTCTGAAGCTTTCTTT | CASSIDAGGSEAFF
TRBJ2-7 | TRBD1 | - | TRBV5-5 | TGTGCCAGCAGCACCTCCGACAGGGGCGAGCAGTACTTC | CASSTSDRGEQYF
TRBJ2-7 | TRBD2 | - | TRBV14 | TGTGCCAGCAGTCCTCTAGCGGGAGTCCTCGAGCAGTACTTC | CASSPLAGVLEQYF
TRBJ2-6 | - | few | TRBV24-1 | TGTGCCACCAGTGACCCCTCGTCTGGGGCCAACGTCCTGACTTTC | CATSDPSSGANVLTF
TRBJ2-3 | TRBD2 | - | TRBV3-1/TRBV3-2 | TGTGCCAGCAGCCAAGGGACTAGCGGCACAGATACGCAGTATTTT | CASSQGTSGTDTQYF
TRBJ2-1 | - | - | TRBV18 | TGTGCCAGCTCACCACCGGGAGCAGAGGCCAATGAGCAGTTCTTC | CASSPPGAEANEQFF
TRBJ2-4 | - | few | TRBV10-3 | TGTGCCATCAGTGAGCGGGCAGGGATAGCCAAAAACATTCAGTACTTC | CAISERAGIAKNIQYF
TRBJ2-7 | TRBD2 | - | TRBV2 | TGTGCCAGCAGTGAGTTGCGTCTAGCGGGGGGCCATGGGTACTTC | CASSELRLAGGHGYF
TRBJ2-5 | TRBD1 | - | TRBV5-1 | TGCGCCAGCAGCTCAGGGGGCGGGGAGACCCAGTACTTC | CASSSGGGETQYF
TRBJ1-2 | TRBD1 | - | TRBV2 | TGTGCCAGCAGTGGTCAGGGGGCGTACTATGGCTACACCTTC | CASSGQGAYYGYTF
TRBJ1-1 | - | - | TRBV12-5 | TGTGCTAGTGGTTTGGGAGGCATGAACACTGAAGCTTTCTTT | CASGLGGMNTEAFF
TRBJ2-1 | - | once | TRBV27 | TGTGCCAGCAGTTCCGGGTTCTCTTGGCGGAACAATGAGCAGTTCTTC | CASSSGFSWRNNEQFF
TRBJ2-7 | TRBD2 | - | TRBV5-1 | TGCGCCAGCAGCTTGGAGGGAGGGGCTTCCTACGAGCAGTACTTC | CASSLEGGASYEQYF
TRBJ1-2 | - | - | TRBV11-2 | TGTGCCAGCAGCTTAAGTACCAGCCCCAGGCGCGGCTACACCTTC | CASSLSTSPRRGYTF
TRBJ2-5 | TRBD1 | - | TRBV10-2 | TGCGCCAGCTCCAGGACAGGGTCTGGGCAAGAGACCCAGTACTTC | CASSRTGSGQETQYF
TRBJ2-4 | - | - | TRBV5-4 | TGTGCCAGCAGCCCTGGCGGTAACATTCAGTACTTC | CASSPGGNIQYF
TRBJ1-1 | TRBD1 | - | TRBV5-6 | TGTGCCAGCAGGACCCGGGGGACAGAGATGAACAGTGAAGCTTTCTTT | CASRTRGTEMNSEAFF
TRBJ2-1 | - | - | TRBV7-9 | TGTGCCAGCAGCACCGACAGGGACTCCCTAACAAATGAGCAGTTCTTC | CASSTDRDSLTNEQFF
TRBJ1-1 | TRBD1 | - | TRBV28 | TGTGCCAGCAGTTTTGACGACAGGGGGTCGAACACTGAAGCTTTCTTT | CASSFDDRGSNTEAFF
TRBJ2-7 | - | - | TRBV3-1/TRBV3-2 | TGTGCCAGCAGCCGCGGGACTCCTCAATACTACGAGCAGTACTTC | CASSRGTPQYYEQYF
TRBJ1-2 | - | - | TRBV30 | TGTGCCTGGAGTGGCGGAACAGGGTCCTCCGCCTTTGGCTACACCTTC | CAWSGGTGSSAFGYTF
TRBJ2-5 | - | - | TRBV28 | TGTGCCAGCAGTTTAGGGAGCAGGGTGGGGGGACAAGAGACCCAGTACTTC | CASSLGSRVGGQETQYF
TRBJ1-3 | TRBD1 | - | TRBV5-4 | TGTGCCAGCAGCCGTGACAGGGGGGCGGCTACTGGAAACACCATATATTTT | CASSRDRGAATGNTIYF
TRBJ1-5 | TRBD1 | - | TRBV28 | TGTGCCAGCACCGGGACAGGGAGAGGCCAGCCCCAGCATTTT | CASTGTGRGQPQHF
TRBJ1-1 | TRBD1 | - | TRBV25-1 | TGTGCCAGCAGGCCGACAGGGCTTACCACTGAAGCTTTCTTT | CASRPTGLTTEAFF
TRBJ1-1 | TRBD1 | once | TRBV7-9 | TGTGCCAGCAGCTCAACAAACAGGGGGGAGGATGAAGCTTTCTTT | CASSSTNRGEDEAFF
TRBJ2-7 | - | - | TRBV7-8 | TGTGCCAGCAGCTTACGAGGCGGGCTTAGCTCCTACGAGCAGTACTTC | CASSLRGGLSSYEQYF
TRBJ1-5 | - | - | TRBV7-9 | TGTGCCAGCAGCTACTATTACAATCAGCCCCAGCATTTT | CASSYYYNQPQHF
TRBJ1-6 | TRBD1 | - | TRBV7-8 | TGTGCCAGCAGCACCACTACAGGGGCCAGTTCACCCCTCCACTTT | CASSTTTGASSPLHF
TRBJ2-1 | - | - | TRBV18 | TGTGCCAGCTCACCCTTGCCGCAGCGGAGAGATGAGCAGTTCTTC | CASSPLPQRRDEQFF
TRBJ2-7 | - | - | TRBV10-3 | TGTGCCATCAGTTCAGATGCCGGGACTTCAAACGAGCAGTACTTC | CAISSDAGTSNEQYF
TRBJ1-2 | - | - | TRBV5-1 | TGCGCCAGCAGCTTGGTCGCGGGGGGGCTGGTTGGCTACACCTTC | CASSLVAGGLVGYTF
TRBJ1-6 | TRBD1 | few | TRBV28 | TGTGCCAGCAGAACGACCACAGGGGGCGCTTCACCCCTCCACTTT | CASRTTTGGASPLHF
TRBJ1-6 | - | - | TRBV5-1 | TGCGCCAGCAGCTTGGGTTCCGGGAGCAATTCACCCCTCCACTTT | CASSLGSGSNSPLHF
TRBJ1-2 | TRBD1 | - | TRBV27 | TGTGCCAGCAGTTCCCGGGACAGGTGGTATGGCTACACCTTC | CASSSRDRWYGYTF
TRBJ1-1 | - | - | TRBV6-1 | TGTGCCAGCAGTGAATTGGGGGGCACTGAAGCTTTCTTT | CASSELGGTEAFF
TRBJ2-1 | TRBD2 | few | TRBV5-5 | TGTGCCAGCAGCTTAACCCCCTTTAGCGGGAGTGTCGACAATGAGCAGTTCTTC | CASSLTPFSGSVDNEQFF
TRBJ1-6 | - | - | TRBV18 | TGTGCCAGCTCACTGGACAATAATTCACCCCTCCACTTT | CASSLDNNSPLHF
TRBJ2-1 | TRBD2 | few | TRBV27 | TGTGCCAGCAGTTTGAGCGGGGCCTACAATGAGCAGTTCTTC | CASSLSGAYNEQFF
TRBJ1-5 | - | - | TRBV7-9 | TGTGCCAGCAGCTTGGTGACAGGCGCCCTTAATCAGCCCCAGCATTTT | CASSLVTGALNQPQHF
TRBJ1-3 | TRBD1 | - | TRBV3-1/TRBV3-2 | TGTGCCAGCAGCCAAGATCCTGGGACAGGGGATTACGGAAACACCATATATTTT | CASSQDPGTGDYGNTIYF
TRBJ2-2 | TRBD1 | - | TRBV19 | TGTGCCAGTAGGATCGTGGGGACAGGGAGGGCCGGGGAGCTGTTTTTT | CASRIVGTGRAGELFF
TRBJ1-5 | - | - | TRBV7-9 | TGTGCCAGCAGCTCAAATGATCAGCCCCAGCATTTT | CASSSNDQPQHF
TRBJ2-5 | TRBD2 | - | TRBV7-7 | TGTGCCAGCAGCCAGGTGGCTAGCGGCCAACCGGGCAGGGAAGAGACCCAGTACTTC | CASSQVASGQPGREETQYF
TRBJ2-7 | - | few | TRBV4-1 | TGCGCCAGCAGCCAAGAACCCGGGTACTACGAGCAGTACTTC | CASSQEPGYYEQYF
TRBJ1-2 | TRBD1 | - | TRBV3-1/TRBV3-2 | TGTGCCAGCAGCCCCGAACCCCGCGGACAGGGGTATGGCTACACCTTC | CASSPEPRGQGYGYTF